The source of this T cell receptor (beta chain) is a study of blood T cell repertoires in COVID-19. Generated by immunoSEQ multiplex PCR, the TCRdb table keeps only in-frame clones and is missing some. The profile shows hundreds of thousands of clones, about 90% of them singletons. Clinical history as reported by participants underpinned cohort assignment. The CDR3 is made up of 15 amino acids. The trim removed 7 bases at V and 1 base at J, leaving 7 bases unmatched. Germline CDR1 is MNHNY and CDR2 is SVGAGI (reference sequence). The source material was PBMCs or T cells enriched from blood (not recorded which). The rearrangement uses TRBV6-6 and TRBJ2-3, with 8 positions matching TRBD1. The receptor was isolated from a woman aged 25 to 39 who had recovered from COVID-19. The CDR3 sequence is CASIPEDRGTDTQYF. The CDR3 nucleotides read TGTGCCAGCATCCCCGAGGACAGGGGCACAGATACGCAGTATTTT.